This TCR beta chain emerged from a study of T cells after yellow fever vaccination. Study-level findings and limits: Sorted repertoires could include abundant contaminating clonotypes from bulk cells.

To note about this clonotype: Its matching antigen is unknown.

MiXCR was run by TCRdb on the 5' RACE reads, yielding one entry per CDR3 protein. Of about 330,000 distinct CDR3 sequences listed, 6.8% are singletons. The CDR3 is 13 amino acids. Deletions cut 6 bases from V and 0 bases from J, with 12 bases between. Germline V lookup: CDR1 DFQATT, CDR2 SNEGSKA (reference sequence). Here the sequenced sample was PBMCs, taken more than 40 days after the first yellow fever vaccination. This sequence originates from a man between 18 and 29 years old who received the YFV17D yellow fever vaccine. The J gene is TRBJ2-7, the V gene TRBV20-1; no definite D call. The CDR3 is CSAANTISYEQYF. The CDR3 region has the DNA TGCAGTGCCGCCAACACGATCTCCTACGAGCAGTACTTC.